Sequencing of this T cell receptor beta chain was carried out in a study of PD-1 blockade in classical Hodgkin lymphoma. Worth noting for this clone: Its antigen is not known.

Every patient experienced relapse after autologous stem cell transplantation, and brentuximab vedotin exposure varied. Regarding the study as a whole: Complete responders started with a diversity level that resembled newly diagnosed patients at baseline. While CD8+ TCR diversity did not rise significantly by C4D1, CD4+ TCR diversity did. Prior therapy or disease activity may underlie the repertoire differences, whose causes remain undefined.

This CDR3 region has 18 residues. Unmatched junction bases numbered 10, after V lost 2 bases and J lost 0 bases. Germline CDR1 is ENHRY and CDR2 is SYGVKD. This table comes from immunoSEQ multiplex PCR, and its TCRdb copy is limited to in-frame clones, with some not included. The table lists just over 60,000 clones, about nine tenths of them singletons. The TCR was taken from a human donor with classical Hodgkin lymphoma. The sample in question was peripheral blood mononuclear cells (PBMCs), obtained at baseline. The gene calls are TRBV10-3 and TRBJ2-3; 8 bases match TRBD2. The chain's CDR3 is CAISERSGGVPSTDTQYF. In DNA, the CDR3 is TGTGCCATCAGTGAGCGCAGCGGGGGAGTTCCTAGCACAGATACGCAGTATTTT.